The rows below give T cell receptor beta chains drawn from one sample of a study of T cell responses to AZD1222 COVID-19 vaccine. The repertoire was sequenced with immunoSEQ multiplex PCR; TCRdb's copy has only in-frame clones and lacks some. The sample carries 170,000 or so clones, 90% recorded once. The material was peripheral blood, obtained on day 0 of AZD1222 vaccination. These receptors all stem from an adult in good health. The CDR3 runs from the conserved cysteine through the conserved F or W. Each record gives: CDR3 protein, CDR3 DNA, V gene, J gene, CDR3 length, clone size, D gene. D genes are given only for firm matches. Size is omitted from some rows. Given values are once, few, many or a class for expanded clones.

CDR3aa: CASSPPGLRGSNEKLFF
CDR3nt: TGTGCCAGCTCACCACCTGGTTTGAGGGGGTCAAATGAAAAACTGTTTTTT
v_gene: TRBV18
j_gene: TRBJ1-4
len: 17
abundance: NA
d_gene: NA

CDR3aa: CASSHAEQVSTEAFF
CDR3nt: TGTGCCAGCAGCCACGCCGAGCAGGTGAGCACTGAAGCTTTCTTT
v_gene: TRBV3-1/TRBV3-2
j_gene: TRBJ1-1
len: 15
abundance: NA
d_gene: NA

CDR3aa: CAWSVGQFYEQYF
CDR3nt: TGTGCCTGGAGTGTAGGGCAGTTCTACGAGCAGTACTTC
v_gene: TRBV30
j_gene: TRBJ2-7
len: 13
abundance: NA
d_gene: NA

CDR3aa: CASSLGGADTDTQYF
CDR3nt: TGTGCCAGCAGCTTAGGGGGGGCCGACACAGATACGCAGTATTTT
v_gene: TRBV7-9
j_gene: TRBJ2-3
len: 15
abundance: NA
d_gene: NA

CDR3aa: CASSLFGDRDTGELFF
CDR3nt: TGTGCCAGCAGCTTATTTGGGGACAGGGACACCGGGGAGCTGTTTTTT
v_gene: TRBV7-6
j_gene: TRBJ2-2
len: 16
abundance: NA
d_gene: TRBD1

CDR3aa: CASSQVSGSQPQHF
CDR3nt: TGTGCCAGCAGCCAAGTGTCGGGGAGTCAGCCCCAGCATTTT
v_gene: TRBV3-1/TRBV3-2
j_gene: TRBJ1-5
len: 14
abundance: NA
d_gene: NA

CDR3aa: CAISSGDDNYGYTF
CDR3nt: TGTGCCATCAGCTCCGGGGATGATAACTATGGCTACACCTTC
v_gene: TRBV10-3
j_gene: TRBJ1-2
len: 14
abundance: NA
d_gene: NA

CDR3aa: CASRQGANYGYTF
CDR3nt: TGTGCCAGCAGACAGGGGGCCAACTATGGCTACACCTTC
v_gene: TRBV12-3/TRBV12-4
j_gene: TRBJ1-2
len: 13
abundance: once
d_gene: TRBD1

CDR3aa: CASSDGRLSETQYF
CDR3nt: TGTGCCAGCAGTGACGGAAGGTTGTCTGAGACCCAGTACTTC
v_gene: TRBV2
j_gene: TRBJ2-5
len: 14
abundance: NA
d_gene: NA

CDR3aa: CASSLLQGSSYNEQFF
CDR3nt: TGTGCCAGCAGTTTGCTACAGGGCAGCTCCTACAATGAGCAGTTCTTC
v_gene: TRBV28
j_gene: TRBJ2-1
len: 16
abundance: once
d_gene: NA

CDR3aa: CASSLGWPPAYGYTF
CDR3nt: TGTGCCAGCAGCTTAGGATGGCCTCCCGCGTATGGCTACACCTTC
v_gene: TRBV13
j_gene: TRBJ1-2
len: 15
abundance: NA
d_gene: NA

CDR3aa: CATSDLRGGTAGELFF
CDR3nt: TGTGCCACCAGTGATTTGCGAGGGGGAACGGCCGGGGAGCTGTTTTTT
v_gene: TRBV24-1
j_gene: TRBJ2-2
len: 16
abundance: once
d_gene: NA

CDR3aa: CASSPQGGTNEKLFF
CDR3nt: TGTGCCAGCAGCCCCCAGGGAGGAACTAATGAAAAACTGTTTTTT
v_gene: TRBV7-2
j_gene: TRBJ1-4
len: 15
abundance: NA
d_gene: NA

CDR3aa: CASSGNRGATEAFF
CDR3nt: TGTGCCAGCAGCGGAAACAGGGGGGCCACTGAAGCTTTCTTT
v_gene: TRBV9
j_gene: TRBJ1-1
len: 14
abundance: NA
d_gene: TRBD1

CDR3aa: CASSFLDSHNSPLHF
CDR3nt: TGTGCCAGCAGCTTCTTGGACTCCCATAATTCACCCCTCCACTTT
v_gene: TRBV5-4
j_gene: TRBJ1-6
len: 15
abundance: NA
d_gene: NA

CDR3aa: CASSLDQGETYGYTF
CDR3nt: TGCGCCAGCAGCTTGGATCAGGGCGAGACCTATGGCTACACCTTC
v_gene: TRBV5-1
j_gene: TRBJ1-2
len: 15
abundance: NA
d_gene: NA

CDR3aa: CSASLQTAGNTIYF
CDR3nt: TGCAGTGCTAGTTTGCAGACAGCGGGAAACACCATATATTTT
v_gene: TRBV20-1
j_gene: TRBJ1-3
len: 14
abundance: NA
d_gene: NA

CDR3aa: CASRVFHGGTGELFF
CDR3nt: TGTGCCAGCAGGGTCTTCCATGGGGGCACCGGGGAGCTGTTTTTT
v_gene: TRBV27
j_gene: TRBJ2-2
len: 15
abundance: NA
d_gene: NA

CDR3aa: CSASLGGSSPLHF
CDR3nt: TGCAGTGCTAGTCTTGGAGGGTCGTCACCCCTCCACTTT
v_gene: TRBV20-1
j_gene: TRBJ1-6
len: 13
abundance: NA
d_gene: NA

CDR3aa: CAWSVQGKPNGYTF
CDR3nt: TGTGCCTGGAGTGTACAAGGCAAACCGAATGGCTACACCTTC
v_gene: TRBV30
j_gene: TRBJ1-2
len: 14
abundance: NA
d_gene: NA

CDR3aa: CASSDSGGGNQPQHF
CDR3nt: TGTGCCAGCAGTGATTCGGGCGGTGGCAATCAGCCCCAGCATTTT
v_gene: TRBV6-1
j_gene: TRBJ1-5
len: 15
abundance: NA
d_gene: NA

CDR3aa: CASSPGTGGDTEAFF
CDR3nt: TGTGCCAGCAGCCCCGGGACAGGGGGGGACACTGAAGCTTTCTTT
v_gene: TRBV9
j_gene: TRBJ1-1
len: 15
abundance: NA
d_gene: TRBD1

CDR3aa: CASSSPQGTNYGYTF
CDR3nt: TGTGCCAGCAGTTCTCCACAGGGGACTAACTATGGCTACACCTTC
v_gene: TRBV28
j_gene: TRBJ1-2
len: 15
abundance: NA
d_gene: TRBD1

CDR3aa: CASSPQENFYGYTF
CDR3nt: TGCGCCAGCAGCCCGCAGGAGAATTTCTATGGCTACACCTTC
v_gene: TRBV5-1
j_gene: TRBJ1-2
len: 14
abundance: NA
d_gene: NA

CDR3aa: CASSQTDRGLYGYTF
CDR3nt: TGTGCCAGCAGCCAAACCGACAGAGGTCTCTATGGCTACACCTTC
v_gene: TRBV28
j_gene: TRBJ1-2
len: 15
abundance: NA
d_gene: NA

CDR3aa: CASSPTGGPRLF
CDR3nt: TGTGCCAGCAGTCCTACAGGGGGCCCTAGGCTATTT
v_gene: TRBV7-9
j_gene: TRBJ1-1
len: 12
abundance: NA
d_gene: TRBD1

CDR3aa: CASSLSARGPSYEQYF
CDR3nt: TGTGCCAGCAGTTTATCCGCCCGGGGGCCCTCCTACGAGCAGTACTTC
v_gene: TRBV27
j_gene: TRBJ2-7
len: 16
abundance: NA
d_gene: NA

CDR3aa: CASSLSTGYEQYF
CDR3nt: TGTGCCAGCAGCTTGTCAACAGGCTACGAGCAGTACTTC
v_gene: TRBV5-4
j_gene: TRBJ2-7
len: 13
abundance: NA
d_gene: NA

CDR3aa: CASSDLQYREETQYF
CDR3nt: TGTGCCAGCAGTGACCTGCAATACAGGGAGGAGACCCAGTACTTC
v_gene: TRBV6-4
j_gene: TRBJ2-5
len: 15
abundance: NA
d_gene: NA

CDR3aa: CASSQGGNNSPLHF
CDR3nt: TGTGCCAGCAGCCAAGGGGGGAATAATTCACCCCTCCACTTT
v_gene: TRBV4-2
j_gene: TRBJ1-6
len: 14
abundance: NA
d_gene: NA